This T cell receptor beta chain is drawn from a study of blood T cell repertoires in COVID-19. In the original workflow: How many nucleated cells were present was estimated from reference gene primer amplification. Sequencing used immunoSEQ multiplex PCR; TCRdb keeps in-frame clones, though not all of them. The V and J calls and clone size are taken from that table; D and trimming were inferred from the DNA. The sample shows some 220,000 clones, around four fifths of them seen only once. The V and J ends lost 2 bases and 0 bases respectively, with 17 bases between them. The CDR3 spans 17 residues. In germline, CDR1 is SGHTA, CDR2 FQGTGA.

V usage is TRBV7-3 and J usage is TRBJ2-7; a weak D match, TRBD2 (5 bases). The sample taken for sequencing was peripheral blood. The source of this sequence is a middle-aged man with acute or convalescent COVID-19. Written as DNA, the CDR3 is TGTGCCAGCAGCTTAGAATCTTGGCTAGCCCACTCCTACGAGCAGTACTTC. Residues: CASSLESWLAHSYEQYF.